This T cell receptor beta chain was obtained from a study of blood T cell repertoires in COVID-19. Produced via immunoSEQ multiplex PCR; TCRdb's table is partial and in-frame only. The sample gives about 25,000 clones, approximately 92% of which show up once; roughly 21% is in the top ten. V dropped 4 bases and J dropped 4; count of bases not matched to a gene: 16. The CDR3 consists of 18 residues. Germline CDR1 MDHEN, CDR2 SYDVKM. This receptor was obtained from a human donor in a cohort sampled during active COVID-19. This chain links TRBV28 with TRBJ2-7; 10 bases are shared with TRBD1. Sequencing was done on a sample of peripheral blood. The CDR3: CASSSYWTGDRGIYEQYF. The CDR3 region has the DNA TGTGCCAGCAGTTCTTATTGGACCGGGGACAGGGGTATTTACGAGCAGTACTTC.